These T cell receptor beta chains were read from a single sample in a study of blood T cells in healthy people across ages. One entry per CDR3 protein, called by TCRdb with MiXCR from the 5' RACE reads. This sample carries 1.8 million or so distinct CDR3 sequences, 35% to 50% of them seen once, and the ten largest clones take more than 20%. Sequencing used blood. The receptors derive from a human donor in good health. CDR3s include the opening cysteine and the closing phenylalanine or tryptophan. The D gene is left open where the match is weak. Clone size is given for some rows only: seen once, a few or many times, or a class if the clone is expanded.

v_gene	j_gene	abundance	d_gene	CDR3aa	CDR3nt
TRBV6-2/TRBV6-3	TRBJ1-6	-	TRBD1	CASRVTLTGGNSPLHF	TGTGCCAGCAGAGTTACGTTGACAGGGGGTAATTCACCCCTCCACTTT
TRBV4-3	TRBJ2-5	few	-	CASSQEWGTQETQYF	TGCGCCAGCAGCCAAGAGTGGGGGACCCAAGAGACCCAGTACTTC
TRBV20-1	TRBJ2-1	few	TRBD2	CSARDSRTSGGAYNEQFF	TGCAGTGCTAGAGATTCAAGGACTAGCGGGGGGGCCTACAATGAGCAGTTCTTC
TRBV20-1	TRBJ2-3	-	TRBD2	CSAQARTSGYTDTQYF	TGCAGTGCCCAAGCGCGGACTAGCGGTTACACAGATACGCAGTATTTT
TRBV28	TRBJ2-5	-	TRBD1	CASRWGQRPSQETQYF	TGTGCCAGCAGGTGGGGACAGCGCCCTTCTCAAGAGACCCAGTACTTC
TRBV21-1	TRBJ1-1	once	-	CASSKVEGAPEAFF	TGTGCCAGCAGCAAAGTGGAGGGGGCCCCTGAAGCTTTCTTT
TRBV12-3/TRBV12-4	TRBJ1-1	-	-	CASSAGQRRPEAFF	TGTGCCAGCAGCGCTGGACAGAGGAGGCCTGAAGCTTTCTTT
TRBV7-2	TRBJ2-5	few	TRBD2	CASGLEGLAQETQYF	TGTGCCAGCGGCTTAGAGGGACTAGCCCAAGAGACCCAGTACTTC
TRBV4-2	TRBJ2-3	-	-	CASSPDSRLDTQYF	TGTGCCAGCAGCCCGGACTCCCGTCTTGATACGCAGTATTTT
TRBV20-1	TRBJ2-7	few	TRBD1	CSANQRDRGSYEQYF	TGCAGTGCTAACCAGCGGGACAGGGGCTCCTACGAGCAGTACTTC
TRBV6-5	TRBJ1-4	-	-	CASSYSTVPQIEKLFF	TGTGCCAGCAGTTACTCGACAGTTCCTCAAATAGAAAAACTGTTTTTT
TRBV9	TRBJ2-5	many	-	CASSVDETQYF	TGTGCCAGCAGCGTAGATGAGACCCAGTACTTC
TRBV7-6	TRBJ2-3	few	TRBD2	CASNLISGGQYF	TGTGCCAGCAACTTAATTAGCGGGGGCCAGTATTTT
TRBV2	TRBJ1-4	-	-	CASSEVGRWNEKLFF	TGTGCCAGCAGTGAAGTGGGGCGGTGGAATGAAAAACTGTTTTTT
TRBV6-5	TRBJ1-2	-	-	CASSPGTSEGGYTF	TGTGCCAGCAGCCCTGGGACATCGGAGGGTGGCTACACCTTC
TRBV29-1	TRBJ2-7	few	TRBD2	CSVRTSGAPYEQYF	TGCAGCGTCCGGACTAGCGGGGCTCCTTACGAGCAGTACTTC
TRBV20-1	TRBJ2-1	once	-	CSARDIGGHYEQFF	TGCAGTGCTAGAGATATTGGGGGGCACTATGAGCAGTTCTTC
TRBV12-3/TRBV12-4	TRBJ2-7	few	-	CASSPRAGTVSYYEQYF	TGTGCCAGCAGTCCACGGGCGGGGACAGTCAGTTACTACGAGCAGTACTTC
TRBV20-1	TRBJ2-7	-	-	CSARDASDYEQYF	TGCAGTGCTAGAGACGCGTCAGACTACGAGCAGTACTTC
TRBV12-3/TRBV12-4	TRBJ2-1	-	-	CASSLSTNLVQFF	TGTGCCAGCAGTTTATCAACCAACCTGGTACAGTTCTTC
TRBV9	TRBJ1-2	-	-	CASSAGPTYGYTF	TGTGCCAGCAGCGCGGGACCGACTTATGGCTACACCTTC
TRBV20-1	TRBJ1-2	many	-	CSGLDNQGGYTF	TGCAGTGGGCTAGACAATCAAGGTGGCTACACCTTC
TRBV12-5	TRBJ1-1	-	TRBD1	CASGPGGGGDTEAFF	TGTGCTAGTGGCCCGGGGGGAGGGGGCGACACTGAAGCTTTCTTT
TRBV7-9	TRBJ2-3	few	-	CASRKGTDTQYF	TGTGCCAGCAGGAAGGGAACAGATACGCAGTATTTT
TRBV20-1	TRBJ1-5	-	-	CSATAGNQPQHF	TGCAGTGCTACGGCAGGGAATCAGCCCCAGCATTTT
TRBV28	TRBJ2-5	many	-	CASSPTGLEETQYF	TGTGCCAGCAGTCCTACCGGGCTCGAAGAGACCCAGTACTTC
TRBV4-1	TRBJ1-1	-	-	CASSQGKEGGAGPMNTEAFF	TGCGCCAGCAGCCAAGGAAAAGAAGGGGGGGCAGGGCCTATGAACACTGAAGCTTTCTTT
TRBV5-8	TRBJ2-1	-	-	CASRYDGRWYNEQFF	TGTGCCAGCAGGTACGATGGGAGGTGGTACAATGAGCAGTTCTTC
TRBV6-6	TRBJ1-2	few	TRBD1	CASSSAGTGSNYGYTF	TGTGCCAGCAGTTCCGCCGGGACAGGGTCAAACTATGGCTACACCTTC
TRBV9	TRBJ2-3	-	-	CASSPMDVAWGTQYF	TGTGCCAGCAGCCCGATGGACGTAGCCTGGGGTACGCAGTATTTT
TRBV4-2	TRBJ2-7	-	-	CASSQDMDGSSYEQYF	TGTGCCAGCAGCCAAGATATGGACGGAAGCTCCTACGAGCAGTACTTC